The rows below give T cell receptor beta chains drawn from one sample of a study of beta chain features in type 1 diabetes. TCRdb's table, derived via immunoSEQ multiplex PCR, lists solely in-frame clones and lacks some. The data hold approximately 170,000 clones, with roughly 7.1% observed a single time. Sequencing was carried out using central memory CD4+ T cells from blood. The receptors were sampled from a woman aged 35 to 49 with type 1 diabetes. CDR3s leave out the opening cysteine and the closing phenylalanine or tryptophan. The D gene is left open where the match is weak.

D gene	V gene	CDR3 protein
-	TRBV6-5	ASSQTGSSYNEQF
-	TRBV19	ASRVWSPSANEQF
-	TRBV9	ASSPSGGGNTIY
-	TRBV30	AWSPGVEGQF
TRBD1	TRBV28	ASSRHPDRGYYSNQPQH
TRBD1	TRBV2	ASSLGQEANYGYT
-	TRBV7-9	ASSPWGVGEKLF
TRBD1	TRBV5-6	ASSLRRTGYALSNQPQH
-	TRBV14	ASSRRGGVAGANVLT
-	TRBV5-4	ASSPGEVYTGELF
-	TRBV4-1	ASSPQGKDYGYT
-	TRBV7-9	ASSYNSGELF
TRBD1	TRBV5-1	ASSPGTGLEGEKLF
TRBD1	TRBV7-2	ASSFKGQGGSPLH
TRBD2	TRBV11-2	ASSPSGGAGDTQY
-	TRBV30	AWSGPYRYYEQY
-	TRBV30	AWSGSGPFQY
-	TRBV9	ASSGGHSTDTQY
-	TRBV7-9	ASSPGESYGYT
-	TRBV7-8	ASSLALAGNSEQF
TRBD1	TRBV7-8	ASSYRGMGGYT
TRBD1	TRBV6-6	ASLRDRGSPLH
TRBD2	TRBV6-6	ASSYISGARYEQY
TRBD1	TRBV2	ASSKGQGRDTEAF
TRBD2	TRBV12-5	ASGLARTSGTPLNEQF
-	TRBV7-9	ASSLADTYNEQF
TRBD2	TRBV29-1	SVETSGSLSYEQY
-	TRBV28	ASRPRFQLYEQY
-	TRBV18	ASSPFAYPSYEQY
TRBD1	TRBV28	ASSSGTAGLEKLF
TRBD2	TRBV14	ASSQATGGIADTQY
-	TRBV7-8	ASSWDNGGLNTEAF